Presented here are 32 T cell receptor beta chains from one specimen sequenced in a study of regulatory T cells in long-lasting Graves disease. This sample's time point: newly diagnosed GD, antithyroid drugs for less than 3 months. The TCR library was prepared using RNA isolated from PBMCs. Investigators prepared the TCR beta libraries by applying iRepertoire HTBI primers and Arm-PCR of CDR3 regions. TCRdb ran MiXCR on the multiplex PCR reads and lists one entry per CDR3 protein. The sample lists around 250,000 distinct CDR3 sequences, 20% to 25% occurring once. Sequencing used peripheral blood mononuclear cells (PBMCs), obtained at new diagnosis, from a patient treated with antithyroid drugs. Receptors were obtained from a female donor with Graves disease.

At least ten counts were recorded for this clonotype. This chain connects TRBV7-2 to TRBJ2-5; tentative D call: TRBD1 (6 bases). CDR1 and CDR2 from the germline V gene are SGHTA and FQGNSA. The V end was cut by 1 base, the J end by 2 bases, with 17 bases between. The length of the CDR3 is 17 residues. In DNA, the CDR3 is TGTGCCAGCAGCTTAGGGTTCAGGGGCAACCCGCAAGAGACCCAGTACTTC. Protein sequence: CASSLGFRGNPQETQYF.

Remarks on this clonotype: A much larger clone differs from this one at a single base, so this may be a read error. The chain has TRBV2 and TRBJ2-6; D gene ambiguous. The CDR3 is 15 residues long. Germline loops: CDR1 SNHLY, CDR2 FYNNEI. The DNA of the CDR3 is TGTGCCAGCAGCCGAACGGCTTCTGTGGCCAACGTCCTGACTTTC. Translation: CASSRTASVANVLTF.

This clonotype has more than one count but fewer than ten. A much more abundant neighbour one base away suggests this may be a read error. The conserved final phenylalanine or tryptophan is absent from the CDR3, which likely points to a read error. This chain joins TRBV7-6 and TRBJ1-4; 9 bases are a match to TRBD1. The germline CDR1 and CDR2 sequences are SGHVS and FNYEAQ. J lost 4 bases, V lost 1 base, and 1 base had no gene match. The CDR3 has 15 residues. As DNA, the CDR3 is TGTGCCAGCAGCTTAGGGGGACAGGGTAATGAAAAACTGTTTCTT. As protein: CASSLGGQGNEKLFL.

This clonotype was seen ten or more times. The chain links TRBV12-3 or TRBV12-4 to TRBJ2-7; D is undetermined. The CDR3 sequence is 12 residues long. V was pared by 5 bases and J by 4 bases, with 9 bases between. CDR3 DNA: TGTGCCAGCAGTCAACAGAAGTACGAGCAGTACTTC. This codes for CASSQQKYEQYF.

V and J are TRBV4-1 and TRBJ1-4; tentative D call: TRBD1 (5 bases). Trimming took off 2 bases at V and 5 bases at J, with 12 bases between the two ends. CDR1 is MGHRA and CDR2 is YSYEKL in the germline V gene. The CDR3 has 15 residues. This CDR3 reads CASSQLGGRNEKLFF. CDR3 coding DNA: TGCGCCAGCAGCCAACTCGGGGGTAGGAATGAAAAACTGTTTTTT.

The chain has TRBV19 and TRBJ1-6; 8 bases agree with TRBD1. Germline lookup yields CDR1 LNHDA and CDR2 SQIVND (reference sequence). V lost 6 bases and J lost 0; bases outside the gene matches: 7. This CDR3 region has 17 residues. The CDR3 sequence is CASSRQGPSSYNSPLHF. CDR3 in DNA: TGTGCCAGTAGCAGACAGGGGCCGAGCTCCTATAATTCACCCCTCCACTTT.

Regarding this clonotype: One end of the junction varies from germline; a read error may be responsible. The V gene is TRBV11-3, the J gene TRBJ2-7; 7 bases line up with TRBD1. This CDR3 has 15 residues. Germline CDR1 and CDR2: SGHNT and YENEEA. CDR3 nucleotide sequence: TGTGCCAGCAGCCAAGACTGGACAGGTGGGTACGAGCGGTACTTC. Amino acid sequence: CASSQDWTGGYERYF.

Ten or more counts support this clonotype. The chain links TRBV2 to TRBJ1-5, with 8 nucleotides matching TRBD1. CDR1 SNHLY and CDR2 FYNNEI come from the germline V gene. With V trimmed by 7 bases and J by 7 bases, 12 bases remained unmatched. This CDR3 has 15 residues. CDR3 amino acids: CASNGQGGNKQPQHF. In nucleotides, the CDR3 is TGTGCCAGCAATGGACAGGGAGGTAATAAACAGCCCCAGCATTTT.

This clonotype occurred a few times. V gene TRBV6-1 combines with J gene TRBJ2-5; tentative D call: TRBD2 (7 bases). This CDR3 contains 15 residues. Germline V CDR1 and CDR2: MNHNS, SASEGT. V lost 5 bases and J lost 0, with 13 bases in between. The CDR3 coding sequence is TGTGCCAGCAGTCCAGCGGGACAAGACCAAGAGACCCAGTACTTC. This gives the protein CASSPAGQDQETQYF.

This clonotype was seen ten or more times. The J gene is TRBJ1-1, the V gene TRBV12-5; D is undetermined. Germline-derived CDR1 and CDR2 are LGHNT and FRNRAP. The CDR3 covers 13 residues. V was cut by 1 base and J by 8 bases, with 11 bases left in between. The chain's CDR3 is CASGLEIHTEAFF. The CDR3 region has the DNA TGTGCTAGTGGTTTGGAGATACATACAGAAGCTTTCTTT.

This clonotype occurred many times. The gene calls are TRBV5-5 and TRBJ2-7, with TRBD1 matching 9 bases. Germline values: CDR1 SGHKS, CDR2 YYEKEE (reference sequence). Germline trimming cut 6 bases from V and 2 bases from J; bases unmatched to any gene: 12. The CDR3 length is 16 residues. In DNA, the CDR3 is TGTGCCAGCAACACCAAACCGGGACAGGGTGCCTACGAGCAGTACTTC. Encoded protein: CASNTKPGQGAYEQYF.

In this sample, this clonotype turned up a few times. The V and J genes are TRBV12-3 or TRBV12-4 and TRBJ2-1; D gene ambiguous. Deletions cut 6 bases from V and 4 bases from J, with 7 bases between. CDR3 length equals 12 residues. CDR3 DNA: TGTGCCAGCAGGGGCCAGTACAATGAGCAGTTCTTC. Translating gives CASRGQYNEQFF.

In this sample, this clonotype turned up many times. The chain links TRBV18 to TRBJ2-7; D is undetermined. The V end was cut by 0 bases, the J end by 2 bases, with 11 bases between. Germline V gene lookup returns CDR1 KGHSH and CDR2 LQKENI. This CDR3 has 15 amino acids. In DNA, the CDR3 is TGTGCCAGCTCACCACCGGTTACATCGACCTACGAGCAGTACTTC. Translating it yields CASSPPVTSTYEQYF.

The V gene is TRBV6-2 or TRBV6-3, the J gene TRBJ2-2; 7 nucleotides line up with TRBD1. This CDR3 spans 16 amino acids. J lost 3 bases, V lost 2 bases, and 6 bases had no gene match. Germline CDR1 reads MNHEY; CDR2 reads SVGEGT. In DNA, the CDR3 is TGTGCCAGCAGTTACCCGACAGGGCGGGACACCGGGGAGCTGTTTTTT. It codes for CASSYPTGRDTGELFF.

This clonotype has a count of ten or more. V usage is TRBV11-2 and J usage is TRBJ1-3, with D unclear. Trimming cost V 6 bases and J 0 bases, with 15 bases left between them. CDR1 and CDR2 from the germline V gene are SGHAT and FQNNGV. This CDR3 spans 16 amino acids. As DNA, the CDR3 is TGTGCCAGCAGTCTAAGGACGCCAAGCTCTGGAAACACCATATATTTT. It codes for CASSLRTPSSGNTIYF. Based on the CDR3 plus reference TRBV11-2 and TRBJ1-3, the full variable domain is EAGVAQSPRYKIIEKRQSVAFWCNPISGHATLYWYQQILGQGPKLLIQFQNNGVVDDSQLPKDRFSAERLKGVDSTLKIQPAKLEDSAVYLCASSLRTPSSGNTIYFGEGSWLTVV.

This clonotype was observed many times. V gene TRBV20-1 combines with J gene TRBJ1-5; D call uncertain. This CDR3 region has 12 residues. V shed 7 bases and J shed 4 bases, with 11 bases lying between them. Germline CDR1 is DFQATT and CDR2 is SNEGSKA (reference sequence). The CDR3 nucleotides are TGCAGTGGGAAGGGCGGGAATCAGCCCCAGCATTTT. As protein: CSGKGGNQPQHF.

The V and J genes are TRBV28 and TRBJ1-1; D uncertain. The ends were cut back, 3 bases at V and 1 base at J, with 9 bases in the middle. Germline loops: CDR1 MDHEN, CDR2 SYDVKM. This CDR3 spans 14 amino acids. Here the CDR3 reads CASSLWQSNTEAFF. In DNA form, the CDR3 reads TGTGCCAGCAGTTTGTGGCAGTCGAACACTGAAGCTTTCTTT.

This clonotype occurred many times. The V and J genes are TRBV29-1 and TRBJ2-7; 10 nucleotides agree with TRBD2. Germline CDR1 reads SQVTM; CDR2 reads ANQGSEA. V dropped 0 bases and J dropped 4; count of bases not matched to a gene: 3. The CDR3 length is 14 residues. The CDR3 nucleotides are TGCAGCGTTGAAGAGGAGCGGGGGGGGTACGAGCAGTACTTC. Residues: CSVEEERGGYEQYF.

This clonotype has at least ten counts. The CDR3 DNA is TGTGCCACCAGTGACCCCCAGACAGTTAATCGCAATGAGCAGTTCTTC. Its protein is CATSDPQTVNRNEQFF. This chain uses TRBV24-1 with TRBJ2-1, with a tentative D call TRBD1 (5 bases). V was cut by 4 bases and J by 6 bases, with 18 bases left in between. The CDR3 consists of 16 residues. CDR1 and CDR2 (germline): KGHDR, SFDVKD.

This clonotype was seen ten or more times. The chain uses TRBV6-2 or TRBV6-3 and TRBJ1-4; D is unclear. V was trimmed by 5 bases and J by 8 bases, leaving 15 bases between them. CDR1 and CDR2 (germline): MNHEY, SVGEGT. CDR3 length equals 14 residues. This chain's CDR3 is CASSPERVKEKLFF. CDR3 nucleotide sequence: TGTGCCAGCAGTCCCGAAAGGGTAAAGGAAAAACTGTTTTTT.

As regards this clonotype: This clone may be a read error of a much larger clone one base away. CDR3 sequence: CATSRDPFGKNTQYF. The DNA of the CDR3 is TGTGCCACCAGCAGAGATCCGTTTGGCAAAAACACTCAGTACTTC. This chain connects TRBV15 to TRBJ2-4; no clear D gene. This CDR3 has 15 residues. Germline V CDR1 and CDR2: LNHNV, YYDKDF (reference sequence).

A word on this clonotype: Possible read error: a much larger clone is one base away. The CDR3 spells CASSTLQRITDTQYF. CDR3 in DNA: TGTGCCAGTTCGACGCTCCAAAGAATCACAGATACGCAGTATTTT. The chain couples TRBV6-1 to TRBJ2-3, with unresolved D. This CDR3 region has 15 residues. Trimming pared 9 bases from V and 2 bases from J, leaving 18 bases between. CDR1 and CDR2 from the germline V gene are MNHNS and SASEGT.

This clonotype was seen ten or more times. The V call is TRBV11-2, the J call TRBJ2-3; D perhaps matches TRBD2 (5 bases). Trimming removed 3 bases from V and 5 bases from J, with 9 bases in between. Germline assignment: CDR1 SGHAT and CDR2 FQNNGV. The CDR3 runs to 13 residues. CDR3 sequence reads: CASSFEGRDTQYF. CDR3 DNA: TGTGCCAGCAGCTTCGAAGGGAGAGATACGCAGTATTTT.

Written as DNA, the CDR3 is TGTGCCAGCAGCCAAGTGGGGGCCGCTGGCTACACCTTC. It encodes CASSQVGAAGYTF. This chain joins TRBV14 and TRBJ1-2, with TRBD1 as a possible D gene (6 bases). With 1 base removed from V and 7 bases from J, the gap between germline ends came to 10 bases. Germline V gives CDR1 SGHDN, CDR2 FVKESK. The CDR3 loop spans 13 amino acids. Looking up the rest from reference TRBV14 and TRBJ1-2 gives the full variable domain: EAGVTQFPSHSVIEKGQTVTLRCDPISGHDNLYWYRRVMGKEIKFLLHFVKESKQDESGMPNNRFLAERTGGTYSTLKVQPAELEDSGVYFCASSQVGAAGYTFGSGTRLTVV.

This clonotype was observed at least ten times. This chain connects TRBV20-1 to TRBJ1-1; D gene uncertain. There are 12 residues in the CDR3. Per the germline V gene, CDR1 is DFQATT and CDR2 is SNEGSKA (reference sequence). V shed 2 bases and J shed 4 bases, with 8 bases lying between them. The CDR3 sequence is CSARTRSTEAFF. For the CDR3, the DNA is TGCAGTGCTAGAACAAGGAGCACTGAAGCTTTCTTT.

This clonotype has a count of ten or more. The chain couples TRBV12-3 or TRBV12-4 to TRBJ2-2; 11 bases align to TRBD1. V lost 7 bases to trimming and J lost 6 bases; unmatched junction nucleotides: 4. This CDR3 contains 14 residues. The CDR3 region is CASTRTGGAGELFF. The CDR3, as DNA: TGTGCCAGCACCAGGACAGGGGGCGCCGGGGAGCTGTTTTTT.

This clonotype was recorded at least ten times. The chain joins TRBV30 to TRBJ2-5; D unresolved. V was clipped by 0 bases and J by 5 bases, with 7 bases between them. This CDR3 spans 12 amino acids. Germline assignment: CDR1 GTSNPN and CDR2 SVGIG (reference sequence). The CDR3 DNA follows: TGTGCCTGGAGTGTGGTGGTGGAGACCCAGTACTTC. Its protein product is CAWSVVVETQYF.

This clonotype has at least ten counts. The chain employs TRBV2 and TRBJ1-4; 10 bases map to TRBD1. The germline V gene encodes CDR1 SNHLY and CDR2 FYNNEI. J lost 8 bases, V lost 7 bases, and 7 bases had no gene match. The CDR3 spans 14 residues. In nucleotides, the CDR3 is TGTGCCAGCACTGTGGACAGGGGGGACGAAAAACTGTTTTTT. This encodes CASTVDRGDEKLFF.

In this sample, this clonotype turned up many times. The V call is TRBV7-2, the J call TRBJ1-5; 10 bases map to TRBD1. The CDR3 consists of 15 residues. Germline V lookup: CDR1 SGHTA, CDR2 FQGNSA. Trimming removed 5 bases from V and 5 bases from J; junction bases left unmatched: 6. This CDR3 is CASSPTGQGHQPQHF. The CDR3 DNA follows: TGTGCCAGCAGCCCCACGGGACAGGGGCATCAGCCCCAGCATTTT. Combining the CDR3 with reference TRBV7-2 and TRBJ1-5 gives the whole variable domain GAGVSQSPSNKVTEKGKDVELRCDPISGHTALYWYRQSLGQGLEFLIYFQGNSAPDKSGLPSDRFSAERTGGSVSTLTIQRTQQEDSAVYLCASSPTGQGHQPQHFGDGTRLSIL.

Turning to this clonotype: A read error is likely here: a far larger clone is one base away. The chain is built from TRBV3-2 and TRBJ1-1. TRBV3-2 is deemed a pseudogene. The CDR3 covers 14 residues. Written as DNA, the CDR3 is TGTGCCAGCAGCGAACCATCGGGGAACACTGAAGCTTTCTTT. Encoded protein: CASSEPSGNTEAFF.

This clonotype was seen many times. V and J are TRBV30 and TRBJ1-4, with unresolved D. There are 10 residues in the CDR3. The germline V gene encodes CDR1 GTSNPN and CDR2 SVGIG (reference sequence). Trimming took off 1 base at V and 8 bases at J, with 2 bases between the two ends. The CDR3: CAWSGEKLFF. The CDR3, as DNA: TGTGCCTGGAGTGGAGAAAAACTGTTTTTT.

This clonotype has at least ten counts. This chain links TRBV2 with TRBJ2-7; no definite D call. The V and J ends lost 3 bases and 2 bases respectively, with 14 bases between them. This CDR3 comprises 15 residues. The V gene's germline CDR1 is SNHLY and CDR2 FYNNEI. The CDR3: CASSETQRLAYEQYF. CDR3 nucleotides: TGTGCCAGCAGTGAGACCCAAAGGTTAGCCTACGAGCAGTACTTC.